This entry lists 27 T cell receptor beta chains sequenced from one sample in a study of beta chain features in type 1 diabetes. The investigators reverse transcribed all of the isolated RNA, so they sequenced expressed TCRB transcripts. Assay used: immunoSEQ multiplex PCR; TCRdb lists only in-frame clones, some missing. The table lists 200,000 to 250,000 clones, 25% to 30% of them singletons. Material: central memory CD4+ T cells from blood. These receptors originate from a man aged 25 to 40 in good health.

The V gene is TRBV7-9, the J gene TRBJ2-1; the match to TRBD2 covers 7 bases. Losses at the gene ends were 7 bases for V and 5 bases for J; bases not matched to a gene: 8. The germline CDR1 and CDR2 sequences are SEHNR and FQNEAQ (reference sequence). This CDR3 is built from 14 residues. The CDR3 DNA sequence: TGTGCCAGCACTCGCGGGGGTCCCAACAATGAGCAGTTCTTC. Protein product: CASTRGGPNNEQFF.

The V and J genes are TRBV5-1 and TRBJ1-2; TRBD1 agrees at 9 bases. Germline lookup yields CDR1 SGHRS and CDR2 YFSETQ. This CDR3 spans 15 amino acids. Trimming cost V 4 bases and J 2 bases; bases outside gene matches: 6. The CDR3 loop reads CASSPAGTGNYGYTF. CDR3 nucleotides: TGCGCCAGCAGCCCAGCCGGGACAGGGAACTATGGCTACACCTTC.

This clone occurred once. V gene TRBV30 combines with J gene TRBJ2-7; D is undetermined. The CDR3 is 12 amino acids. Germline CDR1 is GTSNPN and CDR2 is SVGIG (reference sequence). Trimming took 0 bases from V and 4 from J, leaving 7 bases between them. CDR3 DNA: TGTGCCTGGAGTGTGATAGGGTACGAGCAGTACTTC. The encoded protein is CAWSVIGYEQYF.

This clone was counted at least ten times. This specimen includes other DNA sequences encoding the same CDR3. The V call is TRBV29-1, the J call TRBJ2-3, with 10 bases aligning to TRBD2. V trimming: 5 bases; J trimming: 4 bases; junction bases outside the gene matches: 3. Germline CDR1 SQVTM, CDR2 ANQGSEA. This CDR3 region has 13 residues. The CDR3 loop is CSVSGRASDTQYF. The CDR3 DNA sequence: TGCAGCGTTAGCGGGAGGGCCTCAGATACGCAGTATTTT.

This clone was seen ten or more times. This chain uses TRBV5-6 with TRBJ2-5; tentative D call: TRBD2 (6 bases). The length of the CDR3 is 15 residues. The germline CDR1 and CDR2 sequences are SGHDT and YYEEEE. V lost 7 bases, J lost 0 bases, and 16 bases lay in between. This CDR3 reads CASLQREEYQETQYF. The CDR3 DNA is TGTGCCAGCTTGCAGAGGGAGGAGTACCAAGAGACCCAGTACTTC.

The chain is built from TRBV7-2 and TRBJ1-2; D gene unclear. The CDR3 contains 14 residues. The germline V gene has CDR1 SGHTA and CDR2 FQGNSA. The V gene lost 7 bases and the J gene lost 6 bases, with 18 bases spanning the gap. The CDR3 region has the DNA TGTGCCAGCACCGCTTATGGGAAGATCCATGGCTACACCTTC. It codes for CASTAYGKIHGYTF. The variable domain in full, with the rest retrieved from reference TRBV7-2 and TRBJ1-2, is GAGVSQSPSNKVTEKGKDVELRCDPISGHTALYWYRQSLGQGLEFLIYFQGNSAPDKSGLPSDRFSAERTGGSVSTLTIQRTQQEDSAVYLCASTAYGKIHGYTFGSGTRLTVV.

The chain joins TRBV19 to TRBJ2-7; 10 bases line up with TRBD1. CDR3 length: 16 residues. Germline V lookup: CDR1 LNHDA, CDR2 SQIVND (reference sequence). Unmatched junction bases numbered 10, after V lost 3 bases and J lost 5 bases. CDR3 amino acids: CASSISLRDRGNEQYF. In DNA, the CDR3 is TGTGCCAGTAGTATTTCCCTCCGGGACAGGGGTAACGAGCAGTACTTC.

A few counts support this clone. The chain employs TRBV7-2 and TRBJ2-1, with D hard to call. The CDR3 runs to 14 residues. Per germline, CDR1 SGHTA and CDR2 FQGNSA. V was cut by 2 bases and J by 4 bases, with 9 bases left in between. DNA of the CDR3: TGTGCCAGCAGCTTAATGTCTGGATACAATGAGCAGTTCTTC. Translation gives CASSLMSGYNEQFF.

This sequence joins TRBV29-1 and TRBJ2-1; D possibly uses TRBD1 or TRBD2 (6 bases each). This CDR3 spans 16 amino acids. Per germline, CDR1 SQVTM and CDR2 ANQGSEA. Trimming left V 5 bases short and J 7 bases short, with 24 bases between. CDR3 DNA sequence: TGCAGCGTTCCCGTACAACTGGGGGGCAGGTGGAATGAGCAGTTCTTC. Encoded protein: CSVPVQLGGRWNEQFF.

This clone showed up just a few times. CDR3 nucleotide sequence: TGTGCCAGCAGACCTAGCGGGGGCCGCTACGAGCAGTACTTC. As protein: CASRPSGGRYEQYF. The V gene is TRBV6-5, the J gene TRBJ2-7; 10 bases are shared with TRBD2. The CDR3 totals 14 residues. Looked up from germline, CDR1 is MNHEY and CDR2 is SVGAGI. J was trimmed by 3 bases and V by 6 bases; bases with no gene match: 5.

This chain joins TRBV9 and TRBJ1-5, with a possible D match to TRBD1 (5 bases). The CDR3 is 14 amino acids. V was shortened by 4 bases and J by 6 bases, with 14 bases between the two germline ends. Looked up from germline, CDR1 is SGDLS and CDR2 is YYNGEE. The CDR3 nucleotides are TGTGCCAGCAGCAAGTCCGGGGCGGGTCAGCCCCAGCATTTT. This sequence encodes CASSKSGAGQPQHF.

Only a few counts were recorded for this clone. The chain joins TRBV5-1 to TRBJ1-5, with 10 bases identical to TRBD1. This CDR3 has 12 amino acids. V shed 6 bases, J shed 12 bases, and the junction held 6 bases outside the gene matches. Germline lookup yields CDR1 SGHRS and CDR2 YFSETQ. CDR3 nucleotides: TGCGCCAGCATCCCGGGACAGGGGATCCAGCATTTT. It yields the protein CASIPGQGIQHF. The full variable domain, its missing parts supplied by reference TRBV5-1 and TRBJ1-5, is KAGVTQTPRYLIKTRGQQVTLSCSPISGHRSVSWYQQTPGQGLQFLFEYFSETQRNKGNFPGRFSGRQFSNSRSEMNVSTLELGDSALYLCASIPGQGIQHFGDGTRLSIL.

This clone was counted a few times. The chain recombines TRBV7-9 with TRBJ1-4; TRBD1 agrees at 7 bases. J lost 7 bases, V lost 5 bases, and 10 bases had no gene match. The CDR3 length is 15 residues. Germline assignment: CDR1 SEHNR and CDR2 FQNEAQ (reference sequence). CDR3 DNA sequence: TGTGCCAGCAGCCCTGAGGACAGGTGGAGTGAAAAACTGTTTTTT. This translates into CASSPEDRWSEKLFF. Drawing the rest from reference TRBV7-9 and TRBJ1-4, the complete variable domain is DTGVSQNPRHKITKRGQNVTFRCDPISEHNRLYWYRQTLGQGPEFLTYFQNEAQLEKSRLLSDRFSAERPKGSFSTLEIQRTEQGDSAMYLCASSPEDRWSEKLFFGSGTQLSVL.

This clone came up a few times. The chain employs TRBV29-1 and TRBJ1-2; 9 bases match TRBD1. Germline CDR1 and CDR2: SQVTM and ANQGSEA. Trimming at V came to 5 bases and at J to 5 bases, leaving 3 bases not matched to a gene. The CDR3 has 12 amino acids. The CDR3 sequence is CSVPGTGYGYTF. CDR3 nucleotides: TGCAGCGTTCCCGGGACAGGGTATGGCTACACCTTC.

The CDR3 DNA is TGTGCCAGCAGTTTAGCTTCTGATTATACGCAGTATTTT. Its translation is CASSLASDYTQYF. J is TRBJ2-3 and V is TRBV27; D ambiguous. The length of the CDR3 is 13 residues. Deletions cut 2 bases from V and 7 bases from J, with 10 bases between. Germline CDR1 MNHEY, CDR2 SMNVEV (reference sequence).

CDR3 coding DNA: TGTGCCTGGAGTGGAATACAGGGAACTCAGCCCCAGCATTTT. Residues: CAWSGIQGTQPQHF. This chain links TRBV30 with TRBJ1-5; possible D gene TRBD1, 6 bases. V was trimmed by 1 base and J by 6 bases, leaving 13 bases between them. CDR1 is GTSNPN and CDR2 is SVGIG in the germline V gene (reference sequence). This CDR3 is built from 14 residues. Drawing the rest from reference TRBV30 and TRBJ1-5, the complete variable domain is SQTIHQWPATLVQPVGSPLSLECTVEGTSNPNLYWYRQAAGRGLQLLFYSVGIGQISSEVPQNLSASRPQDRQFILSSKKLLLSDSGFYLCAWSGIQGTQPQHFGDGTRLSIL.

This clone has ten or more counts. The chain carries TRBV14 and TRBJ2-2; no clear D gene. The CDR3 covers 13 residues. CDR1 and CDR2 from the germline V gene are SGHDN and FVKESK. Trimming cost V 3 bases and J 7 bases, with 9 bases left between them. CDR3 loop: CASSHPLVGELFF. The CDR3 coding sequence is TGTGCCAGCAGCCACCCCCTTGTCGGGGAGCTGTTTTTT. Looking up the rest from reference TRBV14 and TRBJ2-2 gives the full variable domain: EAGVTQFPSHSVIEKGQTVTLRCDPISGHDNLYWYRRVMGKEIKFLLHFVKESKQDESGMPNNRFLAERTGGTYSTLKVQPAELEDSGVYFCASSHPLVGELFFGEGSRLTVL.

A few counts support this clone. V usage is TRBV30 and J usage is TRBJ2-7; D gene uncertain. The germline V gene has CDR1 GTSNPN and CDR2 SVGIG (reference sequence). Trimming left V 3 bases short and J 2 bases short, with 5 bases between. The CDR3 sequence is 11 residues long. The CDR3 region is CAWSQTYEQYF. CDR3 sequence (DNA): TGTGCCTGGAGCCAAACCTACGAGCAGTACTTC.

The CDR3, as DNA: TGTGCCAGCACCGGTCCACTAGTTAGCTACGAGCAGTACTTC. Protein product: CASTGPLVSYEQYF. V is TRBV7-9 and J is TRBJ2-7; D may be TRBD2 (5 bases). There are 14 residues in the CDR3. Germline V lookup: CDR1 SEHNR, CDR2 FQNEAQ (reference sequence). The V end was cut by 7 bases, the J end by 3 bases, with 16 bases between.

The V and J genes are TRBV9 and TRBJ2-5, with 10 bases that match TRBD2. Per the germline V gene, CDR1 is SGDLS and CDR2 is YYNGEE. V was clipped by 5 bases and J by 6 bases; unmatched bases: 10. The CDR3 is 15 amino acids. The CDR3 region is CASRDDSSGGKTQYF. CDR3 coding DNA: TGTGCCAGCAGAGACGATTCTAGCGGGGGAAAGACCCAGTACTTC.

The chain uses TRBV7-2 and TRBJ2-5, with D hard to call. CDR1 is SGHTA and CDR2 is FQGNSA in the germline V gene. The CDR3 length is 16 residues. V was clipped by 1 base and J by 3 bases, with 15 bases between them. The CDR3 loop is CASSLGVARKEETQYF. CDR3 nucleotide sequence: TGTGCCAGCAGCTTAGGAGTAGCAAGGAAGGAAGAGACCCAGTACTTC.

This clone was counted only a few times. The CDR3 loop reads CSAVMQNEQFF. In DNA form, the CDR3 reads TGCAGTGCCGTTATGCAAAATGAGCAGTTCTTC. The V and J genes are TRBV20-1 and TRBJ2-1; D is unresolved. V shed 6 bases and J shed 7 bases, with 10 bases lying between them. The CDR3 consists of 11 residues. In germline, CDR1 is DFQATT, CDR2 SNEGSKA (reference sequence).

Points on this clone: A much larger clone differs by one base, so this may be a read error. The V gene is TRBV9, the J gene TRBJ2-1, with D unresolved. The CDR3 is made up of 11 amino acids. The V gene lost 4 bases and the J gene lost 3 bases, with 2 bases spanning the gap. The germline V gene has CDR1 SGDLS and CDR2 YYNGEE. Here the CDR3 DNA reads TGTGCCAGCAGCATCTACAATGAGCAGTTCTTC. Translation: CASSIYNEQFF.

This clone was recorded a few times. This CDR3 reads CATSREKRGGTGELFF. The CDR3 region has the DNA TGTGCCACCAGCAGAGAGAAGCGGGGGGGCACCGGGGAGCTGTTTTTT. This sequence joins TRBV15 and TRBJ2-2; TRBD2 matches 10 bases. The CDR3 totals 16 residues. CDR1 is LNHNV, CDR2 YYDKDF, per germline (reference sequence). V shed 0 bases and J 4 bases; nucleotides not matched to a gene: 2.

The rearrangement joins TRBV30 to TRBJ1-1; no definite D call. Germline CDR1 and CDR2: GTSNPN and SVGIG (reference sequence). CDR3 length: 14 amino acids. V was cut by 0 bases and J by 5 bases, with 13 bases left in between. The CDR3 here is CAWSVPPRSTEAFF. CDR3 coding DNA: TGTGCCTGGAGTGTTCCACCACGGTCAACTGAAGCTTTCTTT.

The chain employs TRBV9 and TRBJ2-7; D is unresolved. Trimming pared 0 bases from V and 2 bases from J, leaving 12 bases between. The CDR3 sequence is 15 residues long. The germline CDR1 and CDR2 sequences are SGDLS and YYNGEE. CDR3 sequence: CASSVEYGSTYEQYF. In DNA form, the CDR3 reads TGTGCCAGCAGCGTAGAGTATGGCAGTACCTACGAGCAGTACTTC.

The CDR3 loop is CASSGGRDTDTQYF. CDR3 in DNA: TGCGCCAGCAGTGGCGGGAGGGACACAGATACGCAGTATTTT. This chain uses TRBV4-1 with TRBJ2-3, with 9 nucleotides matching TRBD2. This CDR3 comprises 14 residues. Per the germline V gene, CDR1 is MGHRA and CDR2 is YSYEKL. The trim removed 6 bases at V and 2 bases at J, leaving 3 bases unmatched.